This T cell receptor beta chain was documented in a study of Ad26.COV2.S vaccination and SARS-CoV-2 variants. Specified treatment: around 19 received Ad26.COV2.S at low or high dose, single or two shots; about 5 received placebo; per-sample allocation not given. The samples date from day 63 after the first vaccine or placebo injection. Using immunoSEQ multiplex PCR, the repertoire was profiled, and TCRdb retains in-frame clones only, with some absent. The sample consists of 410,000 or so clones, 80% to 95% of them appearing once. This clone appeared a single time. Germline V gene data show CDR1 as SEHNR and CDR2 as FQNEAQ (reference sequence). This CDR3 spans 11 amino acids. V was pared by 5 bases and J by 5 bases, with 6 bases between.

This clonotype was obtained from a person aged 18-65 years who received the Ad26.COV2.S COVID-19 vaccine or a placebo. Material: peripheral blood, obtained in a trial of Ad26.COV2.S vaccine versus placebo. The chain uses TRBV7-9 and TRBJ1-2, with D uncertain. DNA of the CDR3: TGTGCCAGCAGCCCGGAATATGGCTACACCTTC. Encoded protein: CASSPEYGYTF.